This T cell receptor beta chain was documented in a study of CD8 T cells in Susac syndrome. Random hexamers were used to reverse transcribe the RNA input (about 0.5 to 1 ug). Multiplex immunoSEQ PCR targeted 54 Vbeta and 13 Jbeta TCR beta segments. TCRdb recomputed calls from the immunoSEQ multiplex PCR reads with MiXCR, one row per CDR3 protein. The repertoire holds about 140,000 distinct CDR3 sequences, with 95% as singletons. Per the germline V gene, CDR1 is DFQATT and CDR2 is SNEGSKA (reference sequence). The CDR3 spans 14 residues. Germline trimming cut 1 base from V and 4 bases from J; bases unmatched to any gene: 6.

What was sequenced was CD4+ T cells from PBMCs. This clonotype was sampled from a human donor with Susac syndrome. V usage is TRBV20-1 and J usage is TRBJ1-2, with TRBD1 matching 7 bases. This CDR3 is CSARGPQGGYGYTF. The CDR3 DNA follows: TGCAGTGCTAGAGGGCCTCAGGGGGGCTATGGCTACACCTTC.